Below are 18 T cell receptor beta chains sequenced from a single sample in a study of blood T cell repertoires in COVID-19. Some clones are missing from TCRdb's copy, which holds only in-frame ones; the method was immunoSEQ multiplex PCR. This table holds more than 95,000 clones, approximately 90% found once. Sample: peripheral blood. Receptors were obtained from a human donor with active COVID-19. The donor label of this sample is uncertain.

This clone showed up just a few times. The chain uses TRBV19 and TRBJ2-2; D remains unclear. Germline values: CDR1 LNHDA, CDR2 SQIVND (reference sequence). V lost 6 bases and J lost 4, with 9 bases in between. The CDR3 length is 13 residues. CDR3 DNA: TGTGCCAGTAGAACAAGGAGCACCGGGGAGCTGTTTTTT. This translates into CASRTRSTGELFF.

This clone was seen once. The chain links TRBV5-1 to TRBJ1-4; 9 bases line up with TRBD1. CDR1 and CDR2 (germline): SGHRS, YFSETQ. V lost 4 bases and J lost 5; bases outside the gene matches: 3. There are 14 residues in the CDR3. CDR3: CASSPGTGNEKLFF. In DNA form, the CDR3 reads TGCGCCAGCAGCCCCGGGACAGGGAATGAAAAACTGTTTTTT.

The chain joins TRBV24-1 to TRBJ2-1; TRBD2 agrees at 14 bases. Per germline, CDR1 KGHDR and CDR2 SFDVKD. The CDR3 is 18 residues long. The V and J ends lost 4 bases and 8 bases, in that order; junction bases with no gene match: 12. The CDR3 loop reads CATSDPRTSGGPFDEQFF. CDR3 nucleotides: TGTGCCACCAGTGACCCTCGGACTAGCGGGGGGCCTTTCGATGAGCAGTTCTTC.

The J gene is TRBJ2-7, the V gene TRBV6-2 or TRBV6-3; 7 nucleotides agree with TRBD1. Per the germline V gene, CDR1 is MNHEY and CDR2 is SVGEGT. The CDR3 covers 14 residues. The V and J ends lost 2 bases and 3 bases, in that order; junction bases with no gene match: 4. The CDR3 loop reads CASSYLGQVYEQYF. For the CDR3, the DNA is TGTGCCAGCAGTTACCTCGGACAGGTCTACGAGCAGTACTTC.

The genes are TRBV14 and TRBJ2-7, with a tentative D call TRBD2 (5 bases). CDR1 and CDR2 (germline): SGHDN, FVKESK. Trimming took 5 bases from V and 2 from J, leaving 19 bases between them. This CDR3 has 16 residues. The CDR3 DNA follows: TGTGCCAGCAGCGGACTGGGGAGCCAGTGGACCTACGAGCAGTACTTC. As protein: CASSGLGSQWTYEQYF.

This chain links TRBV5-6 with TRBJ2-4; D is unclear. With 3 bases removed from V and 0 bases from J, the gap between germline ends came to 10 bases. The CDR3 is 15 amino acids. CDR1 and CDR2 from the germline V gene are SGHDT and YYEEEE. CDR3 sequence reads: CASSSLTQAKNIQYF. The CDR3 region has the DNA TGTGCCAGCAGCTCACTAACACAAGCCAAAAACATTCAGTACTTC.

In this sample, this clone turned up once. The CDR3 nucleotides read TGTGCCAGCAGCTTAGCGGGGGGCAGGGAGGGTGGCTACACCTTC. This gives the protein CASSLAGGREGGYTF. The chain joins TRBV7-2 to TRBJ1-2; tentative D call: TRBD1 (6 bases). CDR3 size: 15 residues. From germline, CDR1 is SGHTA and CDR2 FQGNSA. V was cut by 0 bases and J by 7 bases, with 15 bases left in between.

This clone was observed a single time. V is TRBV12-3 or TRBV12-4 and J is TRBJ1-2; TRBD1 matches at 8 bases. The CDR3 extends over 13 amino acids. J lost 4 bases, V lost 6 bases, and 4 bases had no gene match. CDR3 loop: CASSPTGVYGYTF. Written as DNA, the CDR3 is TGTGCCAGCAGCCCGACAGGGGTCTATGGCTACACCTTC.

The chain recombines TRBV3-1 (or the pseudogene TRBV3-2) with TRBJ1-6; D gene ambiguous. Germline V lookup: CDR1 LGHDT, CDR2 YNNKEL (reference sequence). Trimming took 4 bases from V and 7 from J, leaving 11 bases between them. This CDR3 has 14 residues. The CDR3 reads CASSLPGSNSPLHF. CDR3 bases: TGTGCCAGCAGCCTCCCGGGATCAAATTCACCCCTCCACTTT.

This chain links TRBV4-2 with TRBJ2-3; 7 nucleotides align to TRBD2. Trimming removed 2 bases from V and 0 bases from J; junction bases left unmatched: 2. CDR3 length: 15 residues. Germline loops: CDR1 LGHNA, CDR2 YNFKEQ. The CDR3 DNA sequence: TGTGCCAGCAGCCAACAAGCGGGGAGCACAGATACGCAGTATTTT. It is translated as CASSQQAGSTDTQYF.

CDR3 loop: CASSLVGSGSSYEQYF. The CDR3 region has the DNA TGTGCCAGCAGCTTAGTTGGGTCCGGGAGCTCCTACGAGCAGTACTTC. The chain uses TRBV7-2 and TRBJ2-7; maybe TRBD2 (6 bases). V shed 1 base and J shed 0 bases, with 13 bases lying between them. Germline V lookup: CDR1 SGHTA, CDR2 FQGNSA. This CDR3 is built from 16 residues.

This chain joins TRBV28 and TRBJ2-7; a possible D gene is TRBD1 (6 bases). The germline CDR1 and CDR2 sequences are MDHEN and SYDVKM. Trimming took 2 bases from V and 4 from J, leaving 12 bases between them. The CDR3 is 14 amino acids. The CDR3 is CASSLTGFPYEQYF. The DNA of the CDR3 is TGTGCCAGCAGTTTAACAGGGTTCCCTTACGAGCAGTACTTC.

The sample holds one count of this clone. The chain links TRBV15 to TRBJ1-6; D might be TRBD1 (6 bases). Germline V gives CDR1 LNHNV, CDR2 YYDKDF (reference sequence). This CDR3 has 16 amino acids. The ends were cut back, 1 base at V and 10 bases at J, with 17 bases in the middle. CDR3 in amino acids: CATSRGTPGERSPLHF. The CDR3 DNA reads TGTGCCACCAGCAGAGGAACCCCAGGGGAAAGGTCACCCCTCCACTTT.

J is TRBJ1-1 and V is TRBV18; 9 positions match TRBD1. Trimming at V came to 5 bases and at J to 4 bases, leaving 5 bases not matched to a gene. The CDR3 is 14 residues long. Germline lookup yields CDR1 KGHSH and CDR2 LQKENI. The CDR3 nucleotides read TGTGCCAGCTCAGATACAGGGGGCGTCACTGAAGCTTTCTTT. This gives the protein CASSDTGGVTEAFF.

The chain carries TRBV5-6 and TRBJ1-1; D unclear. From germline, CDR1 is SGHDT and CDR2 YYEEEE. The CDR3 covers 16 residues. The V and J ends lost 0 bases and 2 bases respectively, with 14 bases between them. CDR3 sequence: CASSLAPGFYNTEAFF. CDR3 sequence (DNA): TGTGCCAGCAGCTTGGCGCCCGGTTTCTACAACACTGAAGCTTTCTTT.

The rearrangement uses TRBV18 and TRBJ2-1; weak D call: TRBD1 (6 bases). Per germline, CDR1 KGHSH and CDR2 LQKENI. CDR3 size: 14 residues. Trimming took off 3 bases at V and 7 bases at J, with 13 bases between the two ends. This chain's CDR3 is CASSPTGHSNEQFF. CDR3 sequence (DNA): TGTGCCAGCTCACCCACGGGACATTCGAATGAGCAGTTCTTC. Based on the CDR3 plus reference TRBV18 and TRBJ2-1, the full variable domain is NAGVMQNPRHLVRRRGQEARLRCSPMKGHSHVYWYRQLPEEGLKFMVYLQKENIIDESGMPKERFSAEFPKEGPSILRIQQVVRGDSAAYFCASSPTGHSNEQFFGPGTRLTVL.

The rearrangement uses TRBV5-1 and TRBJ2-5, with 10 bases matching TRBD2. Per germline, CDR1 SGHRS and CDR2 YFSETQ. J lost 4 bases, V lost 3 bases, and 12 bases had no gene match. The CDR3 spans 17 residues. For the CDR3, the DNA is TGCGCCAGCAGCTACTACCGGAGCGGGGGGGCCGGAGAGACCCAGTACTTC. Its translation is CASSYYRSGGAGETQYF.

The CDR3 protein is CASSVGLYTGELFF. DNA of the CDR3: TGTGCCAGTAGTGTGGGACTGTACACCGGGGAGCTGTTTTTT. The chain employs TRBV19 and TRBJ2-2; a weak D match, TRBD2 (6 bases). CDR1 is LNHDA and CDR2 is SQIVND in the germline V gene (reference sequence). V shed 5 bases and J shed 3 bases, with 10 bases lying between them. The CDR3 spans 14 residues.